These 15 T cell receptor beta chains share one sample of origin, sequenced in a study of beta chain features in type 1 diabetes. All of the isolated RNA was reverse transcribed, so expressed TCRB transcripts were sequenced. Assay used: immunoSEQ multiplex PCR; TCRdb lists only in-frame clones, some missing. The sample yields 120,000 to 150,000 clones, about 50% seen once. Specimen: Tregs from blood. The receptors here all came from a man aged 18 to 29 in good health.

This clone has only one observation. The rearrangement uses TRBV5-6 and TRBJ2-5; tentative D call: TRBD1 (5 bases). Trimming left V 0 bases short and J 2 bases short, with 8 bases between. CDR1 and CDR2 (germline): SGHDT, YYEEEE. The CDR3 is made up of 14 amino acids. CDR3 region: CASSLGQRQETQYF. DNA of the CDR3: TGTGCCAGCAGCTTGGGACAGCGACAAGAGACCCAGTACTTC.

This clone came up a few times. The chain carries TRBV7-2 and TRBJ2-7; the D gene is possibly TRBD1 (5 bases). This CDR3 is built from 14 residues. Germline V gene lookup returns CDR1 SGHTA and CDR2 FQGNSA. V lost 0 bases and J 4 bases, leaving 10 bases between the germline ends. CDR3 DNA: TGTGCCAGCAGCTTAGCGGGCAGGGTTTACGAGCAGTACTTC. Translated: CASSLAGRVYEQYF.

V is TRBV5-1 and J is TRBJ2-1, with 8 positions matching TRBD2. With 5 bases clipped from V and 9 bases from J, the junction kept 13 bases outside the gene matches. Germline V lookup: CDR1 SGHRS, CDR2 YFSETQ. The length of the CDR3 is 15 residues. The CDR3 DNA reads TGCGCCAGCAGGCCACTACCCGGGAGGGGAGGTGAGCAGTTCTTC. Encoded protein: CASRPLPGRGGEQFF. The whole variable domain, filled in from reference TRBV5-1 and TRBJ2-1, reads KAGVTQTPRYLIKTRGQQVTLSCSPISGHRSVSWYQQTPGQGLQFLFEYFSETQRNKGNFPGRFSGRQFSNSRSEMNVSTLELGDSALYLCASRPLPGRGGEQFFGPGTRLTVL.

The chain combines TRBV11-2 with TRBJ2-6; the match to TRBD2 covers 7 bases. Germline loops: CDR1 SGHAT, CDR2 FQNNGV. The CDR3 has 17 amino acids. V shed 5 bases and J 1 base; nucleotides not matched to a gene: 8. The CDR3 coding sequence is TGTGCCAGCAGCCCCCATGGGAGGGATTCTGGGGCCAACGTCCTGACTTTC. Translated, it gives CASSPHGRDSGANVLTF.

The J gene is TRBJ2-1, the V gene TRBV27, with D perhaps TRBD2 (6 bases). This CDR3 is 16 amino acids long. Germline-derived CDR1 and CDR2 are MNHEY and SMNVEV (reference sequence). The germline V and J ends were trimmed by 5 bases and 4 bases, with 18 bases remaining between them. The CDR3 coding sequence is TGTGCCAGCAGTCCAGTTTCGGCGGGATATTACAATGAGCAGTTCTTC. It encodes CASSPVSAGYYNEQFF.

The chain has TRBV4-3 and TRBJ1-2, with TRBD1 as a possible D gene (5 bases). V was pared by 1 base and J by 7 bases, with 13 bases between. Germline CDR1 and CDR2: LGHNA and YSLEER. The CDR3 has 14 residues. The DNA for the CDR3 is TGCGCCAGCAGCCAAGTTAGCCAGGGCAGTGGCTACACCTTC. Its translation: CASSQVSQGSGYTF.

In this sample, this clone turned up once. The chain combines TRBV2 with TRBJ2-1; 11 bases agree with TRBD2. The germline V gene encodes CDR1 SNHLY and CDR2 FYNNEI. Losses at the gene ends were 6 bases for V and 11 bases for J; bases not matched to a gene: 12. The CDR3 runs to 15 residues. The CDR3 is CASSAIGTSGKKQFF. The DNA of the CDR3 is TGTGCCAGCAGCGCAATCGGGACTAGCGGAAAGAAGCAGTTCTTC. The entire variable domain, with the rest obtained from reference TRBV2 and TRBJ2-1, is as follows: EPEVTQTPSHQVTQMGQEVILRCVPISNHLYFYWYRQILGQKVEFLVSFYNNEISEKSEIFDDQFSVERPDGSNFTLKIRSTKLEDSAMYFCASSAIGTSGKKQFFGPGTRLTVL.

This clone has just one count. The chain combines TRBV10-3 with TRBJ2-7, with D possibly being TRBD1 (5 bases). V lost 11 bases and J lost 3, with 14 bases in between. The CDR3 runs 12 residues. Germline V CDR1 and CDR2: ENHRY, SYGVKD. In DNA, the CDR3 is TGTGCCGTGAGCCCGCAGGGCTACGAGCAGTACTTC. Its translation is CAVSPQGYEQYF.

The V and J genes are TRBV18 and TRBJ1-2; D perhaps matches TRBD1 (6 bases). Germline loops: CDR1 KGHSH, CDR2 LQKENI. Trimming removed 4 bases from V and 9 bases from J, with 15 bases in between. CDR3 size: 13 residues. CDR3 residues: CASSLGQDFRYTF. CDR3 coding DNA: TGTGCCAGCTCACTGGGACAAGACTTTCGCTACACCTTC.

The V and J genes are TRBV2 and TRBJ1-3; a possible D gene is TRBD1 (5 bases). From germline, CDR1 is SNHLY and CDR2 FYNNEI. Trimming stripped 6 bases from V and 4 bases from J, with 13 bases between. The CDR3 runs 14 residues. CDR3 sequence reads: CASRATAWGNTIYF. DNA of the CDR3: TGTGCCAGCAGAGCGACAGCCTGGGGAAACACCATATATTTT.

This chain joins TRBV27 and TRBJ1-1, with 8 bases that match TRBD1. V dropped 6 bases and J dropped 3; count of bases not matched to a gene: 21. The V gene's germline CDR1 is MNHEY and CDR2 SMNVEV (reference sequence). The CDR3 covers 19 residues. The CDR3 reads CASRQLFGQGTWKDTEAFF. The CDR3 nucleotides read TGTGCCAGCAGACAACTCTTTGGACAGGGTACGTGGAAGGACACTGAAGCTTTCTTT.

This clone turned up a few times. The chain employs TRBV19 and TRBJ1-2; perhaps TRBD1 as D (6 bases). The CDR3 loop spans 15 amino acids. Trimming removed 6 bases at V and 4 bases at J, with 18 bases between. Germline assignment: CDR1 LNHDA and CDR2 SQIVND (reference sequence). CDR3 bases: TGTGCCAGTAGATTCCAGGGGCGCGGACGCTATGGCTACACCTTC. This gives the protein CASRFQGRGRYGYTF.

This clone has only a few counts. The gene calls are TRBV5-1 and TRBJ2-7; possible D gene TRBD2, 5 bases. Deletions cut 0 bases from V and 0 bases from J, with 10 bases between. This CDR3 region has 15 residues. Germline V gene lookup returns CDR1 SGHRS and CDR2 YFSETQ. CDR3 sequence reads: CASSLGRGSSYEQYF. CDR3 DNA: TGCGCCAGCAGCTTGGGTCGGGGAAGCTCCTACGAGCAGTACTTC.

CDR3 coding DNA: TGTGCCAGCTCACCCGTGACAAGAATAACCCCCTCTGGGGCCAACGTCCTGACTTTC. Its protein is CASSPVTRITPSGANVLTF. This rearrangement joins TRBV18 to TRBJ2-6; D not certain. Germline values: CDR1 KGHSH, CDR2 LQKENI. V was pared by 3 bases and J by 0 bases, with 18 bases between. The CDR3 is 19 residues long.

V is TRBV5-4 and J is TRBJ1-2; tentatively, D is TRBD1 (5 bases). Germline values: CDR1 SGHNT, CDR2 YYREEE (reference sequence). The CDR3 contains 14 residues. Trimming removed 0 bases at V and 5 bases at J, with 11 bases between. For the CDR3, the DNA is TGTGCCAGCAGCTTGGGCTCGGGGGGGTATGGCTACACCTTC. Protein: CASSLGSGGYGYTF.